The source of this T cell receptor beta chain is a study of response to subunit inactivated influenza vaccine. Study outcomes and limitations: T cells newly recruited by each seasonal influenza vaccination are few, the authors suggested.

TCRdb ran MiXCR on the RT-PCR reads and lists one entry per CDR3 protein. Among roughly 570,000 distinct CDR3 sequences listed, approximately 13% were seen once. In regard to this clonotype: Its cognate antigen is unknown.

The germline V gene encodes CDR1 KGHDR and CDR2 SFDVKD. Trimming removed 10 bases at V and 1 base at J, with 15 bases between. The CDR3 covers 15 residues. This chain uses TRBV24-1 with TRBJ2-2; D possibly matches TRBD1 or TRBD2 (6 bases each). Here the sequenced sample was PBMCs from blood, taken roughly 46 days after vaccination. The TCR comes from a man in his fifties who received an inactivated influenza vaccine. CDR3 loop: CATGGDLLNTGELFF. CDR3 DNA: TGTGCCACGGGGGGCGACTTGTTGAACACCGGGGAGCTGTTTTTT.